This is a list of T cell receptor beta chains from one sample in a study of response to subunit inactivated influenza vaccine. TCRdb processed the RT-PCR reads anew with MiXCR; each CDR3 protein has one entry. The table includes approximately 310,000 distinct CDR3 sequences, around a fifth detected once. The input for sequencing was PBMCs from blood, taken 21 months after vaccination. The source of these receptors is a man aged 45 to 75 who received an inactivated influenza vaccine. The CDR3 runs from the conserved cysteine through the conserved F or W. The D gene is left open where the match is weak. Clone size is given for some rows only: seen once, a few or many times, or a class if the clone is expanded.

>TRBJ1-2|NA|TRBV5-1|NA
TGCGCCAGCAGCTTGAGAGGGGAGGACCATGGCTACACCTTC
CASSLRGEDHGYTF
>TRBJ1-3|NA|TRBV30|NA
TGTGCCTGGAGTAGCAGGGCTGGAAACACCATATATTTT
CAWSSRAGNTIYF
>TRBJ1-1|few|TRBV5-5|NA
TGTGCCAGCAGCTTGGTGGCAGACCTGAACACTGAAGCTTTCTTT
CASSLVADLNTEAFF
>TRBJ1-2|few|TRBV5-1|TRBD1
TGCGCCAGCAGCTCAGGGACAGTCTATGGCTACACCTTC
CASSSGTVYGYTF
>TRBJ2-5|NA|TRBV6-1|NA
TGTGCCAGCAGTGAACCACGGTTGGGTATTGGACGAGAGACCCAGTACTTC
CASSEPRLGIGRETQYF
>TRBJ1-5|few|TRBV20-1|NA
TGCAGTGCTCCCCCGGAGGGGAGCAATCAGCCCCAGCATTTT
CSAPPEGSNQPQHF
>TRBJ2-7|NA|TRBV20-1|NA
TGCAGTGCTCCAACTAGGCTTTCCTACGAGCAGTACTTC
CSAPTRLSYEQYF
>TRBJ1-2|many|TRBV6-2/TRBV6-3|TRBD1
TGTGCCAGCAGCCTCTACGGGACAGGTGGATATGGCTACACCTTC
CASSLYGTGGYGYTF
>TRBJ1-4|few|TRBV19|TRBD1
TGTGCCAGTAGGACGACAGGGGGGCTGTTTTTT
CASRTTGGLFF
>TRBJ2-3|NA|TRBV14|NA
TGTGCCAGCAGCCAAAATCTTGGGGGGCCTTTCACTTTT
CASSQNLGGPFTF
>TRBJ2-1|NA|TRBV28|NA
TGTGCCAGCGTGAGGGACACCATCCAAAGTGAGCAGTTCTTC
CASVRDTIQSEQFF
>TRBJ1-1|many|TRBV20-1|TRBD1
TGCAGTGCTAATCAACAGGGGGTAGGAGTGATCGACACTGAAGCTTTCTTT
CSANQQGVGVIDTEAFF
>TRBJ2-1|NA|TRBV20-1|TRBD2
TGCAGTGCTAGCACCGGGACTAGCGTTAACAATGAGCAGTTCTTC
CSASTGTSVNNEQFF